Listed here is a single T cell receptor beta chain. Its antigen is not identified. This CDR3 region has 16 residues. Germline-derived CDR1 and CDR2 are LGHNA and YNFKEQ. Trimming removed 0 bases from V and 4 bases from J, with 15 bases in between. The entry originates in a study of T cell responses to AZD1222 COVID-19 vaccine. Regarding the study as a whole: Breadth and depth of Spike-specific TCRs rose after two AZD1222 doses.

Only in-frame clones appear in the TCRdb table, and some are missing; sequencing was by immunoSEQ multiplex PCR. The repertoire holds under 200,000 clones, with approximately 92% as singletons. The sample in question was peripheral blood, obtained on day 0 of AZD1222 vaccination. This TCR was recovered from an adult in good health. The J gene is TRBJ2-5, the V gene TRBV4-2; TRBD1 might be the D (6 bases). CDR3 coding DNA: TGTGCCAGCAGCCAAGAAATCCCCCGAGGGGGAGAGACCCAGTACTTC. It codes for CASSQEIPRGGETQYF.